Listed here are 6 T cell receptor beta chains from one sample, sequenced in a study of siplizumab effects on memory and regulatory T cells (dated by TCRdb to about 2019). The library was made by the immunoSEQ multiplex PCR assay. TCRdb took this table from immuneACCESS and kept in-frame rearrangements with V and J called. Such tables lack part of the clones; where checked against another copy, unresolved V genes explain under half of the gap, and the rest is unexplained. The sample data list about 100,000 clones, and about 91% of these were observed just once. Roughly 2.6% of the sample comes from the top ten. Sample: CD4+ T cells sorted from blood. These receptors all come from a human donor in good health. Some clones in this sample may be carry-over from other donors' samples.

J is TRBJ2-5 and V is TRBV18; D gene unclear. The germline V gene has CDR1 KGHSH and CDR2 LQKENI. The ends were cut back, 0 bases at V and 2 bases at J, with 4 bases in the middle. This CDR3 is built from 13 residues. The CDR3 region is CASSPPKQETQYF. In nucleotides, the CDR3 is TGTGCCAGCTCACCACCTAAACAAGAGACCCAGTACTTC.

The V and J genes are TRBV5-1 and TRBJ2-2, with a tentative D call TRBD2 (6 bases). The CDR3 runs 15 residues. V shed 7 bases and J shed 4 bases, with 17 bases lying between them. Germline CDR1 SGHRS, CDR2 YFSETQ. The DNA for the CDR3 is TGCGCCAGCTCCGAAGTCTTGGGGGGCACCGGGGAGCTGTTTTTT. It translates to CASSEVLGGTGELFF. Filled out from reference TRBV5-1 and TRBJ2-2, the complete variable domain reads KAGVTQTPRYLIKTRGQQVTLSCSPISGHRSVSWYQQTPGQGLQFLFEYFSETQRNKGNFPGRFSGRQFSNSRSEMNVSTLELGDSALYLCASSEVLGGTGELFFGEGSRLTVL.

CDR3 amino acids: CASSYKGPDFDYTF. CDR3 coding DNA: TGTGCCAGCAGTTACAAAGGGCCTGATTTTGACTACACCTTC. This sequence joins TRBV6-5 and TRBJ1-2; no definite D call. Germline V gene data show CDR1 as MNHEY and CDR2 as SVGAGI. The length of the CDR3 is 14 residues. Trimming removed 2 bases at V and 10 bases at J, with 17 bases between.

This chain links TRBV21-1 with TRBJ2-7; TRBD1 was called by the table and not checked on the DNA. TRBV21-1 is a known pseudogene. The CDR3 consists of 18 residues. The chain's CDR3 is CASSKAPSDRDVTYEQYF. The CDR3, as DNA: TGTGCCAGCAGCAAAGCGCCCAGTGACAGGGACGTTACCTACGAGCAGTACTTC.

V gene TRBV19 combines with J gene TRBJ2-3; the match to TRBD2 covers 9 bases. The CDR3 extends over 20 amino acids. J was trimmed by 2 bases and V by 2 bases; bases with no gene match: 17. Germline V gene sequence: CDR1 LNHDA, CDR2 SQIVND (reference sequence). The CDR3 nucleotides are TGTGCCAGTAGTATATCGAGCGGGGGGACTAGCAGACGATACACAGATACGCAGTATTTT. As protein: CASSISSGGTSRRYTDTQYF.

The chain joins TRBV6-5 to TRBJ2-5; a weak D match, TRBD2 (6 bases). Trimming took 6 bases from V and 4 from J, leaving 12 bases between them. CDR3 size: 13 residues. CDR1 MNHEY and CDR2 SVGAGI come from the germline V gene. The CDR3 DNA reads as TGTGCCAGCAGCAGGGACTTCAGAGAGACCCAGTACTTC. Translating gives CASSRDFRETQYF.